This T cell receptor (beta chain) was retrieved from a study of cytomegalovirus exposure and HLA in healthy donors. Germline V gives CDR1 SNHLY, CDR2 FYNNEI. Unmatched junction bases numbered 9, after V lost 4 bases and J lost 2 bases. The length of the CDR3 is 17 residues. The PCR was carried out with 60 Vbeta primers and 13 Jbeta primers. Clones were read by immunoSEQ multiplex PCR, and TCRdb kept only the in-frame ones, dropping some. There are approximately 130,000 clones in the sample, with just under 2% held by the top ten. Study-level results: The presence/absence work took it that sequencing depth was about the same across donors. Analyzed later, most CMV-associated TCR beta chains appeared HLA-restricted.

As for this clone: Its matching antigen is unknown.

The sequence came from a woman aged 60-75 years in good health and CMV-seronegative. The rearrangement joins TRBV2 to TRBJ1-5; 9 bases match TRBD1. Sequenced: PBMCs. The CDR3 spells CASSGGQGIFGNQPQHF. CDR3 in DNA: TGTGCCAGCAGTGGTGGACAGGGGATATTCGGCAATCAGCCCCAGCATTTT.